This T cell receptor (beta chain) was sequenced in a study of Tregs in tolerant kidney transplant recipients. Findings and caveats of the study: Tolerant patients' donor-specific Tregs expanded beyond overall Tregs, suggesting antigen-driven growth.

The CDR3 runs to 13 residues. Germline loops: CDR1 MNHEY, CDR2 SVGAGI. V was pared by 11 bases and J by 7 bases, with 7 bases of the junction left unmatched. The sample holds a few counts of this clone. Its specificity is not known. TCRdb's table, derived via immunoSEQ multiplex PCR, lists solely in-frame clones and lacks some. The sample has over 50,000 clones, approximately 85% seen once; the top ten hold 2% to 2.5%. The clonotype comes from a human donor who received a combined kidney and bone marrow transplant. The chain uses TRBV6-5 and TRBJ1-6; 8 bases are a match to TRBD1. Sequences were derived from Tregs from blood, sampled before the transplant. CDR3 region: CAARQGTNSPLHF. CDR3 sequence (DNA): TGTGCCGCGCGACAGGGGACAAATTCACCCCTCCACTTT.